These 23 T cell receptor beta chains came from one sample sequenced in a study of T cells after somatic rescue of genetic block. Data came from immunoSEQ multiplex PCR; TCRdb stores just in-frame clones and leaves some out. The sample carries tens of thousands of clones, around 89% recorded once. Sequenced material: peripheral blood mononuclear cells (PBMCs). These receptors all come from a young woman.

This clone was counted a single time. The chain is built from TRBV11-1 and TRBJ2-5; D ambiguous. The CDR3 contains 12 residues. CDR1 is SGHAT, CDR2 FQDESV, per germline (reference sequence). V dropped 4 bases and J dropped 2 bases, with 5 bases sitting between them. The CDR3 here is CASSSVQETQYF. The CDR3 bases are TGTGCCAGCAGCTCCGTTCAAGAGACCCAGTACTTC.

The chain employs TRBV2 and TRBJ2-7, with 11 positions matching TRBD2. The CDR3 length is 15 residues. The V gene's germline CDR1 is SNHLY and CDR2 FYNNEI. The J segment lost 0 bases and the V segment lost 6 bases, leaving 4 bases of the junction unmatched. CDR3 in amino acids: CASRGGTSGSYEQYF. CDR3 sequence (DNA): TGTGCCAGCAGGGGGGGGACTAGCGGCTCCTACGAGCAGTACTTC.

CDR3 nucleotide sequence: TGTGCCAGCAGCCAAGATTCCGGAACTGAAGCTTTCTTT. As protein: CASSQDSGTEAFF. The chain is built from TRBV4-2 and TRBJ1-1; no definite D call. The V gene lost 0 bases and the J gene lost 5 bases, with 7 bases spanning the gap. The CDR3 spans 13 residues. CDR1 and CDR2 from the germline V gene are LGHNA and YNFKEQ.

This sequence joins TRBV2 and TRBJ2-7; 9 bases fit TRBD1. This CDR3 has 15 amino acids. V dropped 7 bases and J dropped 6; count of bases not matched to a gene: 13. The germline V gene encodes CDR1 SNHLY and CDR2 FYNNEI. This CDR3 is CASTRPGQGFAEQYF. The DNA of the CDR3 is TGTGCCAGCACACGACCGGGACAGGGATTCGCCGAGCAGTACTTC.

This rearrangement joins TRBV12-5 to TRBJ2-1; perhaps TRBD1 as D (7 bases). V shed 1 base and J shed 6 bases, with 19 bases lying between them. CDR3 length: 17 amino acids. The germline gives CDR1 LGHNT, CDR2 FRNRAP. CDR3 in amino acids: CASGLGTTGTGANEQFF. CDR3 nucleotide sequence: TGTGCTAGTGGTTTGGGAACGACAGGGACTGGGGCCAATGAGCAGTTCTTC.

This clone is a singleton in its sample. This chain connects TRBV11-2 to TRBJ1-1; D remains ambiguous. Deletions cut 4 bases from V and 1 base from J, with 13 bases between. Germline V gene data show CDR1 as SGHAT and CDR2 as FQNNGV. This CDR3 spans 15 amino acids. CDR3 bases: TGTGCCAGCAGCTCCCCGTTCCATAAGAACACTGAAGCTTTCTTT. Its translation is CASSSPFHKNTEAFF.

CDR3 region: CASSQQMRRQSRANVLTF. As DNA, the CDR3 is TGTGCCAGCAGCCAGCAGATGAGACGACAAAGTCGGGCCAACGTCCTGACTTTC. The rearrangement links TRBV7-2 to TRBJ2-6; D remains unclear. Trimming pared 5 bases from V and 5 bases from J, leaving 22 bases between. CDR1 SGHTA and CDR2 FQGNSA come from the germline V gene. The CDR3 is made up of 18 amino acids. Using reference TRBV7-2 and TRBJ2-6 for the parts outside the CDR3, the full variable domain is GAGVSQSPSNKVTEKGKDVELRCDPISGHTALYWYRQSLGQGLEFLIYFQGNSAPDKSGLPSDRFSAERTGGSVSTLTIQRTQQEDSAVYLCASSQQMRRQSRANVLTFGAGSRLTVL.

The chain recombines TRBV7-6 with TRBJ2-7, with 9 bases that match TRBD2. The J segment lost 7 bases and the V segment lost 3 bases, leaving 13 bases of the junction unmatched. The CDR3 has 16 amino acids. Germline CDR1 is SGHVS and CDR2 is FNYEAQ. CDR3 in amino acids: CASSLLAGEAPREQYF. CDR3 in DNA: TGTGCCAGCAGCTTGTTAGCGGGGGAGGCTCCGCGGGAGCAGTACTTC.

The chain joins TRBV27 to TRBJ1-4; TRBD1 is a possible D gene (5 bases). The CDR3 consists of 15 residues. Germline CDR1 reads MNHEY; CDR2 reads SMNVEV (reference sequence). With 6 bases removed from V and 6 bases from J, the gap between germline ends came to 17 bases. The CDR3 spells CASRNDRDGDEKLFF. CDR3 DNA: TGTGCCAGCAGAAACGACCGGGACGGGGATGAAAAACTGTTTTTT.

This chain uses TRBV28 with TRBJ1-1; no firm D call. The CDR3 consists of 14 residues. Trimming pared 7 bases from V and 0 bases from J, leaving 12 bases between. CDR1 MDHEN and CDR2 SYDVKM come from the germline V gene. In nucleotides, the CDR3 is TGTGCCAGCAAGCGCCGGTCCCTGAACACTGAAGCTTTCTTT. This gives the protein CASKRRSLNTEAFF.

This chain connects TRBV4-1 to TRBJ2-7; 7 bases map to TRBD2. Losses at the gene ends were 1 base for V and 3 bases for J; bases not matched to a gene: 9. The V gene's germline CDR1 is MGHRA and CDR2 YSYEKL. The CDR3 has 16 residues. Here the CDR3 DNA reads TGCGCCAGCAGCCAAGTAGAGGCGGGGGAATACTACGAGCAGTACTTC. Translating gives CASSQVEAGEYYEQYF.

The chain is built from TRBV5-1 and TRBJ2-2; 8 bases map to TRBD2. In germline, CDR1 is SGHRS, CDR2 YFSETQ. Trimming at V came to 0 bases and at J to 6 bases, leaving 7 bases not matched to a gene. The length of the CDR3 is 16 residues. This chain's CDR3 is CASSLGLAGRPGELFF. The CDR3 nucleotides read TGCGCCAGCAGCTTGGGTTTAGCGGGAAGACCCGGGGAGCTGTTTTTT.

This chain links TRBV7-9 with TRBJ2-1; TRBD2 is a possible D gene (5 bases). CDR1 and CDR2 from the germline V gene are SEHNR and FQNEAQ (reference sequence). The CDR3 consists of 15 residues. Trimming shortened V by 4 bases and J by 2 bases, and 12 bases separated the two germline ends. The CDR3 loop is CASSSEGSPYNEQFF. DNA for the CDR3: TGTGCCAGCAGCTCAGAGGGTAGCCCCTACAATGAGCAGTTCTTC.

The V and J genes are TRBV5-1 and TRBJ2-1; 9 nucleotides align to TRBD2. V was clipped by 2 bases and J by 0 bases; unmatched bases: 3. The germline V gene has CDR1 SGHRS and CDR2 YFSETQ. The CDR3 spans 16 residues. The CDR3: CASSFGSGSSYNEQFF. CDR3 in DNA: TGCGCCAGCAGCTTCGGTAGCGGGAGCTCCTACAATGAGCAGTTCTTC. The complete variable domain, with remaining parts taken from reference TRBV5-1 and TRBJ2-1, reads KAGVTQTPRYLIKTRGQQVTLSCSPISGHRSVSWYQQTPGQGLQFLFEYFSETQRNKGNFPGRFSGRQFSNSRSEMNVSTLELGDSALYLCASSFGSGSSYNEQFFGPGTRLTVL.

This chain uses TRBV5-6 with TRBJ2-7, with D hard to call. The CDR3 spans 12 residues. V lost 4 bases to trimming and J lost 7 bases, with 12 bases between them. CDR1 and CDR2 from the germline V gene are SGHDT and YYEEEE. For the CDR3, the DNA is TGTGCCAGCAGCCCGATCCTGGAAGAGCAGTACTTC. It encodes CASSPILEEQYF.

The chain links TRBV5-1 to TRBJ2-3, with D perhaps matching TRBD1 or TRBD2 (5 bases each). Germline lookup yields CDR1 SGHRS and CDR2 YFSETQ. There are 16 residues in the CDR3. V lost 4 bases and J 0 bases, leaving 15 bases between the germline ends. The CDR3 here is CASSLGTGLSTDTQYF. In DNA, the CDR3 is TGCGCCAGCAGCCTTGGAACGGGGCTTAGCACAGATACGCAGTATTTT.

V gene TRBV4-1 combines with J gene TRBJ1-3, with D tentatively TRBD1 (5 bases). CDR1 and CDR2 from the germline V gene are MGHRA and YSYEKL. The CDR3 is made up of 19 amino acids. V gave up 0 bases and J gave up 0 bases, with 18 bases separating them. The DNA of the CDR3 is TGCGCCAGCAGCCAAGAGAAGGTTTCCACAGGCCTCTCTGGAAACACCATATATTTT. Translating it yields CASSQEKVSTGLSGNTIYF.

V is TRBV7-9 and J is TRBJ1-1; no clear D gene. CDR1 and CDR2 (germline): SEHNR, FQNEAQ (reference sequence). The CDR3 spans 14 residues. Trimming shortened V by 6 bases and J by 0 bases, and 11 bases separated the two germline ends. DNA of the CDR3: TGTGCCAGCAGACTCCACTGGGTGAACACTGAAGCTTTCTTT. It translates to CASRLHWVNTEAFF.

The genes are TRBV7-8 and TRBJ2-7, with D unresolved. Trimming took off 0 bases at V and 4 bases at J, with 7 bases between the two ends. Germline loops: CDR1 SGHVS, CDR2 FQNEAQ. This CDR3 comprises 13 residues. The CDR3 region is CASSLARPYEQYF. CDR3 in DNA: TGTGCCAGCAGCTTAGCACGGCCTTACGAGCAGTACTTC.

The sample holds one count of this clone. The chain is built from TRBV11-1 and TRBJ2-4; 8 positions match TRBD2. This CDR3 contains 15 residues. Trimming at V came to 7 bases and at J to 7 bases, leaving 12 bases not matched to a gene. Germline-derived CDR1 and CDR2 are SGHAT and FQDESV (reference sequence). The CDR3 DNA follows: TGTGCCAGCACCCGACGGGGGGGGCAAAACAACATTCAGTACTTC. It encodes CASTRRGGQNNIQYF.

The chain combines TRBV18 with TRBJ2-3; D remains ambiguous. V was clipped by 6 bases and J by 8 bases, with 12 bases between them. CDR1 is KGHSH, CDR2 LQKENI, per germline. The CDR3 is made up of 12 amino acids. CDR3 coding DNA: TGTGCCAGCTCCCCCGTCAATCGTACGCAGTATTTT. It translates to CASSPVNRTQYF.

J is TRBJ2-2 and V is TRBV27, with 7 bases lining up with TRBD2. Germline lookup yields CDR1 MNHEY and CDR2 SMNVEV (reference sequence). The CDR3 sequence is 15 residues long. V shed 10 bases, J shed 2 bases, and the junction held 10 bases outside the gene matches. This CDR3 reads CATPRGLPNTGELFF. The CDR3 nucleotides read TGTGCCACCCCGAGGGGACTACCTAACACCGGGGAGCTGTTTTTT.

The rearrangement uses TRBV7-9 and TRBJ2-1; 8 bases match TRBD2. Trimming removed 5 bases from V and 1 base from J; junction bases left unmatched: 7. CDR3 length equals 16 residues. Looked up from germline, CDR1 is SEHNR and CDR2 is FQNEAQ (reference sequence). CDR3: CASSPTGGRSYNEQFF. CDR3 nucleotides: TGTGCCAGCAGCCCAACGGGGGGGAGATCCTACAATGAGCAGTTCTTC.